This paragraph reports one T cell receptor (beta chain). Germline V gene lookup returns CDR1 LGHNA and CDR2 YNFKEQ. Trimming left V 0 bases short and J 10 bases short, with 16 bases between. The CDR3 runs to 15 residues. The sample comes from a study of blood T cell repertoires in COVID-19. Overall study context: COVID-19 samples, acute and convalescent, were from the United States, Italy and Spain. PBMCs, B-cell-depleted T cells, or T cells provided the cDNA or gDNA that made up the material.

As originally analysed: Nucleated cell number was recorded as an estimate derived from reference gene primer amplification. The data were produced by immunoSEQ multiplex PCR, yet TCRdb's version contains in-frame clones alone and is incomplete. The DNA gave D and trimming, while V, J and clone size come from that table. The table has 270,000 or so clones, roughly 80% seen once. The source of this sequence is a woman in her forties or fifties who had recovered from COVID-19. This rearrangement joins TRBV4-2 to TRBJ2-1, with a tentative D call TRBD1 (5 bases). Input material: peripheral blood. The CDR3 nucleotides are TGTGCCAGCAGCCAAGAATCGACAGCACCGAGGGAGCAGTTCTTC. Its translation: CASSQESTAPREQFF.